The rows below give T cell receptor beta chains drawn from one sample of a study of identical twins. TCRdb used MiXCR to reprocess the 5' RACE reads, holding one entry per CDR3 protein. The sample holds under 300,000 distinct CDR3 sequences; about 12% are singletons and the top ten take 4% to 5%. These data are also associated with another study on yellow fever vaccine responses in identical twins.

Sequenced material: memory (CD45RO+) T cells sorted from blood. The receptors come from a woman younger than 35 in good health. CDR3s include the opening cysteine and the closing phenylalanine or tryptophan. Each record gives: D gene, J gene, V gene, clone size, CDR3 DNA, CDR3 protein. A D gene is named only where the DNA matches it firmly. The listing skips clone size in some rows; elsewhere it reads once, few, many or a size class.

. | TRBJ2-7 | TRBV28 | many | TGTGCCAGCAAACACCTAAAGGGTTTCGCCTACGAGCAGTACTTC | CASKHLKGFAYEQYF
. | TRBJ2-3 | TRBV6-2/TRBV6-3 | . | TGTGCCAGCAGTTACTCGAATGGCCCCACAGATACGCAGTATTTT | CASSYSNGPTDTQYF
TRBD2 | TRBJ2-1 | TRBV4-2 | . | TGTGCCAGCAGCCATGGGACTAGCGGGGCCTACAATGAGCAGTTCTTC | CASSHGTSGAYNEQFF
. | TRBJ2-2 | TRBV20-1 | few | TGCAGTGCTAGAGTTGGGCCAAACACCGGGGAGCTGTTTTTT | CSARVGPNTGELFF
. | TRBJ2-5 | TRBV7-8 | few | TGTGCCAGCAGCTTAGTAGGGCCTCGGGAGACCCAGTACTTC | CASSLVGPRETQYF
TRBD1 | TRBJ2-7 | TRBV28 | few | TGTGCCAGCAGTCCGCCGGGACAGGACCCCTACGAGCAGTACTTC | CASSPPGQDPYEQYF
. | TRBJ1-1 | TRBV19 | . | TGTGCCAGTAGTATACGTGGGGGGGGCACTGAAGCTTTCTTT | CASSIRGGGTEAFF
TRBD2 | TRBJ2-1 | TRBV11-3 | . | TGTGCCAGCAGCTTAGAGCGGACTAGAGGTGAGCAGTTCTTC | CASSLERTRGEQFF
TRBD2 | TRBJ2-7 | TRBV10-2 | . | TGCGCCAGCACCGAGGATCTGGCGGGAGTGTCCTACGAGCAGTACTTC | CASTEDLAGVSYEQYF
. | TRBJ2-5 | TRBV29-1 | few | TGCAGCGTCCCGGACGCGGGAGAGACCCAGTACTTC | CSVPDAGETQYF
TRBD2 | TRBJ2-2 | TRBV30 | . | TGTGCCTGGAGTCCAAGCGGGAGAGAGAACACCGGGGAGCTGTTTTTT | CAWSPSGRENTGELFF
TRBD1 | TRBJ2-2 | TRBV14 | few | TGTGCCAGCATGGGACAGTCGAACACCGGGGAGCTGTTTTTT | CASMGQSNTGELFF
. | TRBJ1-6 | TRBV6-1 | . | TGTGCCAGCAGCTCCGTGTCAGGGGAGGCTTCACCCCTCCACTTT | CASSSVSGEASPLHF
. | TRBJ2-7 | TRBV4-3 | few | TGCGCCAGCAGCCAAGATCGTCGCAGGGGGGACGAGCAGTACTTC | CASSQDRRRGDEQYF
. | TRBJ1-1 | TRBV20-1 | few | TGCAGTGCTAGATTGGGGGGAGCCACTGAAGCTTTCTTT | CSARLGGATEAFF
. | TRBJ2-1 | TRBV7-2 | many | TGTGCCAGCAGCTTCGACTCTTACAATGAGCAGTTCTTC | CASSFDSYNEQFF
. | TRBJ2-7 | TRBV29-1 | many | TGCAGCGTGCAGGGGTCCTACGAGCAGTACTTC | CSVQGSYEQYF
TRBD2 | TRBJ2-1 | TRBV28 | . | TGTGCCAGCAGCCCGACTAGCGGGAGGTGGAGCTCCTACAATGAGCAGTTCTTC | CASSPTSGRWSSYNEQFF
. | TRBJ2-5 | TRBV11-2 | . | TGTGCCAGCAGCTTAGACGCCAGTCGGGAGACCCAGTACTTC | CASSLDASRETQYF
TRBD2 | TRBJ2-1 | TRBV11-3 | . | TGTGCCAGCAGCTTATACGGGACTAAGGACAATGAGCAGTTCTTC | CASSLYGTKDNEQFF
TRBD2 | TRBJ2-1 | TRBV7-6 | few | TGTGCCAGCAGCGATAGGGTTTTAGCTAGCGGGTACAATGAGCAGTTCTTC | CASSDRVLASGYNEQFF
TRBD2 | TRBJ2-1 | TRBV5-4 | . | TGTGCCAGCAGGGTAACTAGCGGGGGTTACAATGAGCAGTTCTTC | CASRVTSGGYNEQFF
TRBD2 | TRBJ2-3 | TRBV20-1 | few | TGCAGTGCTTACCCTTTAGCGGGAGTTGGAGATACGCAGTATTTT | CSAYPLAGVGDTQYF
TRBD1 | TRBJ2-2 | TRBV20-1 | many | TGCAGTGCTAGCGGGACAGGGGGCACCGGGGAGCTGTTTTTT | CSASGTGGTGELFF
. | TRBJ2-3 | TRBV11-3 | few | TGTGCCAGCAGCTCCGGACTCAACACAGATACGCAGTATTTT | CASSSGLNTDTQYF
TRBD2 | TRBJ2-2 | TRBV4-2 | many | TGTGCCAGCAGCCCCCAGGGACTAGCGGGGCAAACCGGGGAGCTGTTTTTT | CASSPQGLAGQTGELFF
TRBD2 | TRBJ2-1 | TRBV6-2/TRBV6-3 | few | TGTGCCAGTCGACTAGCGGGAGTTAACAATGAGCAGTTCTTC | CASRLAGVNNEQFF
. | TRBJ2-5 | TRBV4-3 | few | TGCGCCAGCAGCCAGGTTCAGGGAGAGACCCAGTACTTC | CASSQVQGETQYF
. | TRBJ2-3 | TRBV29-1 | . | TGCAGCGTGAGTTCAGATACGCAGTATTTT | CSVSSDTQYF
. | TRBJ2-3 | TRBV6-1 | . | TGTGCCAGCAGAGGTTTCTCCGGCACAGATACGCAGTATTTT | CASRGFSGTDTQYF
. | TRBJ2-3 | TRBV11-3 | few | TGTGCCAGCTCTTTCCGTTCCCCAGATACGCAGTATTTT | CASSFRSPDTQYF
. | TRBJ2-7 | TRBV28 | . | TGTGCCAGCAGTTGGGTCCCTGCAGCCACCTCCTACGAGCAGTACTTC | CASSWVPAATSYEQYF
TRBD2 | TRBJ2-5 | TRBV23-1 | . | TGCGCCAGCAGTCTCCCGAAGCGGGGAAGAGAATCCAAGTACTTC | CASSLPKRGRESKYF
TRBD1 | TRBJ2-7 | TRBV2 | . | TGTGCCAGCAGGGGACAGGGGAAAGGCTACGAGCAGTACTTC | CASRGQGKGYEQYF
TRBD2 | TRBJ2-4 | TRBV3-1 | few | TGTGCCAGCAGCCAAGGACTAGCGGGAGTAGCCAAAAACATTCAGTACTTC | CASSQGLAGVAKNIQYF
. | TRBJ2-2 | TRBV2 | . | TGTGCCAGCAGTGAATTTCCCGGGGAGCTGTTTTTT | CASSEFPGELFF
TRBD2 | TRBJ2-7 | TRBV20-1 | few | TGCAGTGCTAGAGATTTGGTAGCGGGGGGTCAACCTTACGAGCAGTACTTC | CSARDLVAGGQPYEQYF
. | TRBJ2-1 | TRBV20-1 | few | TGCAGTGCTTACCGGGAAGGGTCCTACAATGAGCAGTTCTTC | CSAYREGSYNEQFF
TRBD2 | TRBJ2-1 | TRBV18 | many | TGTGCCAGCTCACCTTTAGCGGGAGTCTACAATGAGCAGTTCTTC | CASSPLAGVYNEQFF